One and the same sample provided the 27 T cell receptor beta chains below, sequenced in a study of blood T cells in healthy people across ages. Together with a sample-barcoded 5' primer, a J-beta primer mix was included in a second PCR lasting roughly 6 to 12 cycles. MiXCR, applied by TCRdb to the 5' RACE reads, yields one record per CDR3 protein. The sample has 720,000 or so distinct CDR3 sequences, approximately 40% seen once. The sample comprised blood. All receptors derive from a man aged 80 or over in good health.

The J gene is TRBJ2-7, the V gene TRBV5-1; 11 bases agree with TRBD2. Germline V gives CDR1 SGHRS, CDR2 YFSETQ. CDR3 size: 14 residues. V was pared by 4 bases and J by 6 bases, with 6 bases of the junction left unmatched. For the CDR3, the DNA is TGCGCCAGCAGCACTAGCGGGGGTTTTAGCGAGCAGTACTTC. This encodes CASSTSGGFSEQYF.

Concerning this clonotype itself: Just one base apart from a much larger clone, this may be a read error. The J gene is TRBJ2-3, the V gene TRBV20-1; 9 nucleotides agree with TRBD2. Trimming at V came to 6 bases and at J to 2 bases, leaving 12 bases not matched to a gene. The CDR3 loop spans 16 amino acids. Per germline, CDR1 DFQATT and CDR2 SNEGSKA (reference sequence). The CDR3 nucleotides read TGCAGTGCGGCACCGGAACTAGCGGGCTCCACAGATACGCAGTATTTT. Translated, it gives CSAAPELAGSTDTQYF.

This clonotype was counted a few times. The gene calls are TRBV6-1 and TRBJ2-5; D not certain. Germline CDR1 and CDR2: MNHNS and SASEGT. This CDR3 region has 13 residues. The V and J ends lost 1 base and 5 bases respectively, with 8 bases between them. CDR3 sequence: CASSEVIKETQYF. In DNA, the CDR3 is TGTGCCAGCAGTGAAGTTATCAAGGAGACCCAGTACTTC.

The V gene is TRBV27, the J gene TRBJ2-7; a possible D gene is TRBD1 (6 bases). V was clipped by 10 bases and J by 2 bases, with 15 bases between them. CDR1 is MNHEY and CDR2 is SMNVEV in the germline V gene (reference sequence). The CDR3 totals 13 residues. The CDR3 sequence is CAMNGTQAYEQYF. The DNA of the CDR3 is TGTGCCATGAACGGGACACAAGCCTACGAGCAGTACTTC.

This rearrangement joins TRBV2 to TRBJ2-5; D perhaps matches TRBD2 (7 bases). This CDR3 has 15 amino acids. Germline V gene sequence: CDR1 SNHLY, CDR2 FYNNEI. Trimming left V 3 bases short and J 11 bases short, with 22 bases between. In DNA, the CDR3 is TGTGCCAGCAGTGATTCGGGGGGCCTAAGGGATGAGCAGTACTTC. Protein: CASSDSGGLRDEQYF. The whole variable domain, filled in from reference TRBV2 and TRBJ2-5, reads EPEVTQTPSHQVTQMGQEVILRCVPISNHLYFYWYRQILGQKVEFLVSFYNNEISEKSEIFDDQFSVERPDGSNFTLKIRSTKLEDSAMYFCASSDSGGLRDEQYFGPGTRLLVL.

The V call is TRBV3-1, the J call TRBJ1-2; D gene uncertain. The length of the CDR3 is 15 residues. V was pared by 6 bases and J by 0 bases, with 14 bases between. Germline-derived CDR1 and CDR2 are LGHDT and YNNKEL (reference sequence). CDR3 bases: TGTGCCAGCAGTCCCTTTACGACCGCTAACTATGGCTACACCTTC. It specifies CASSPFTTANYGYTF.

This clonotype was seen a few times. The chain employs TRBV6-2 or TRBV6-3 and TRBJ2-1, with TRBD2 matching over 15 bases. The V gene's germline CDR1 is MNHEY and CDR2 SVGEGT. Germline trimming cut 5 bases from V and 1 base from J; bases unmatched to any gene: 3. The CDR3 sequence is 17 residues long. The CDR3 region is CASSTGLAGGSYNEQFF. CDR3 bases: TGTGCCAGCAGTACGGGACTAGCGGGAGGTTCCTACAATGAGCAGTTCTTC.

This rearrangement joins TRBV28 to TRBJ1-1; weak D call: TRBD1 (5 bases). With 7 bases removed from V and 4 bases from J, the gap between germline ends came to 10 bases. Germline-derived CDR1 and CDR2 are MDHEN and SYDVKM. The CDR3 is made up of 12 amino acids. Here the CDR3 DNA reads TGTGCCAGCAATGCCGGGGGCACTGAAGCTTTCTTT. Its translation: CASNAGGTEAFF.

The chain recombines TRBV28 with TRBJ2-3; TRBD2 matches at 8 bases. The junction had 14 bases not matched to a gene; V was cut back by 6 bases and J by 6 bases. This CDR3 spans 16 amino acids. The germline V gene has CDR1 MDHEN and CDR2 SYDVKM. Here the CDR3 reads CASSRTGTRGFDTQYF. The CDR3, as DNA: TGTGCCAGCAGCCGGACCGGGACTAGGGGCTTTGATACGCAGTATTTT.

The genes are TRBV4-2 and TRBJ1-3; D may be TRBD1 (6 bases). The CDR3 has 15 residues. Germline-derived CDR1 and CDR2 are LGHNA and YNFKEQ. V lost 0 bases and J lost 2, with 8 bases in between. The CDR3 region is CASSQEHRAGNTIYF. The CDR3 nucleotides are TGTGCCAGCAGCCAAGAGCACAGGGCTGGAAACACCATATATTTT.

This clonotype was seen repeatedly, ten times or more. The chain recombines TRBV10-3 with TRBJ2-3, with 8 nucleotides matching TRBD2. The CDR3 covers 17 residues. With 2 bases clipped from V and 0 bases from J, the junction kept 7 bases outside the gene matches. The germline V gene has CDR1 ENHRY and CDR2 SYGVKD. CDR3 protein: CAISEPLTSVSTDTQYF. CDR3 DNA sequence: TGTGCCATCAGTGAGCCCCTGACTAGCGTAAGCACAGATACGCAGTATTTT.

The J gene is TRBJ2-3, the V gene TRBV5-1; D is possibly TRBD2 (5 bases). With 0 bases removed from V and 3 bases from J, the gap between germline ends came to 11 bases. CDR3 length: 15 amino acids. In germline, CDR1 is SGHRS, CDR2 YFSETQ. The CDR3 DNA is TGCGCCAGCAGCTTGGGTGGGAGTCGGACAGATACGCAGTATTTT. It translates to CASSLGGSRTDTQYF.

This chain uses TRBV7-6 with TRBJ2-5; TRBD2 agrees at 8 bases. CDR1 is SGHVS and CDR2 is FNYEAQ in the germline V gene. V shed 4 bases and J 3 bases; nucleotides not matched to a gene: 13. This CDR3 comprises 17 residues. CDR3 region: CASSSLSGVRTKETQYF. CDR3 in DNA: TGTGCCAGCAGCTCACTTAGCGGGGTGAGGACAAAAGAGACCCAGTACTTC.

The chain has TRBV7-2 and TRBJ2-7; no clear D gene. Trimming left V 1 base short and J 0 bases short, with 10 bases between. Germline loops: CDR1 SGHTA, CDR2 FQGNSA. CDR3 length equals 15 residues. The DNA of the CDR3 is TGTGCCAGCAGCTTAGTGGCAGGACCCTCCTACGAGCAGTACTTC. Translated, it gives CASSLVAGPSYEQYF.

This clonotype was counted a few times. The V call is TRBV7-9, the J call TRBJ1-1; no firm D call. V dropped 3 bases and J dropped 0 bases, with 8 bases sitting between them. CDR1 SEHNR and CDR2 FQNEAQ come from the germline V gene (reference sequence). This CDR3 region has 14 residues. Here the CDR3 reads CASSLLVVNTEAFF. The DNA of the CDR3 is TGTGCCAGCAGCTTGCTGGTCGTGAACACTGAAGCTTTCTTT.

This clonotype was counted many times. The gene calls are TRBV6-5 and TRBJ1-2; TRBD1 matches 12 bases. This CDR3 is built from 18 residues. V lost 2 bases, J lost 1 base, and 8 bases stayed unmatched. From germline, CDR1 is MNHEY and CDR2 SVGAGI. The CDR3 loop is CASSYLGGTGGVNYGYTF. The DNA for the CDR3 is TGTGCCAGCAGTTACCTGGGGGGGACAGGGGGCGTTAACTATGGCTACACCTTC.

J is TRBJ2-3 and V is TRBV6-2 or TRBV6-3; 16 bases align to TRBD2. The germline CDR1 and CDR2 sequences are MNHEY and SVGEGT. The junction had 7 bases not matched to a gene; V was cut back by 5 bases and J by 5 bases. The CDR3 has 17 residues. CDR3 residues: CASSPPGLAGGQDTQYF. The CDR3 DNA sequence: TGTGCCAGCAGTCCACCGGGACTAGCGGGGGGGCAAGATACGCAGTATTTT.

The CDR3: CSAKGTSGSYEQYF. The CDR3 nucleotides are TGCAGTGCTAAAGGGACTAGCGGGTCCTACGAGCAGTACTTC. This sequence joins TRBV20-1 and TRBJ2-7, with 12 bases matching TRBD2. This CDR3 has 14 residues. Germline-derived CDR1 and CDR2 are DFQATT and SNEGSKA (reference sequence). J was trimmed by 1 base and V by 4 bases; bases with no gene match: 2.

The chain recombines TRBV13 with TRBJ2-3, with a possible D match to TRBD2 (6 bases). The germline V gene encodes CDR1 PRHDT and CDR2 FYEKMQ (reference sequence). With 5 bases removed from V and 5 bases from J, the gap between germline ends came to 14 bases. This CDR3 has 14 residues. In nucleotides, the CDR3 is TGTGCCAGCAGCACCGGGGGACTTTTAGATACGCAGTATTTT. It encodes CASSTGGLLDTQYF.

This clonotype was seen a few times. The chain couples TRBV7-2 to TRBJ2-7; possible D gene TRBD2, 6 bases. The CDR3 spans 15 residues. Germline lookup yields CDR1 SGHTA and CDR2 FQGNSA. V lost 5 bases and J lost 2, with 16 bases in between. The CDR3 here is CASSLRTGETYEQYF. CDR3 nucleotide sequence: TGTGCCAGCAGCCTCCGGACGGGAGAAACCTACGAGCAGTACTTC. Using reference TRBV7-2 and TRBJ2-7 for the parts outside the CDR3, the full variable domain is GAGVSQSPSNKVTEKGKDVELRCDPISGHTALYWYRQSLGQGLEFLIYFQGNSAPDKSGLPSDRFSAERTGGSVSTLTIQRTQQEDSAVYLCASSLRTGETYEQYFGPGTRLTVT.

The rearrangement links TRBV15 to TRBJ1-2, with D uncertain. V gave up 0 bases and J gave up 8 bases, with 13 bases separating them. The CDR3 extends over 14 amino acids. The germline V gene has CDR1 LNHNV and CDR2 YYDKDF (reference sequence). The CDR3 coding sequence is TGTGCCACCAGCAGAGATAGCTACTATACGGGCTACACCTTC. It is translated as CATSRDSYYTGYTF.

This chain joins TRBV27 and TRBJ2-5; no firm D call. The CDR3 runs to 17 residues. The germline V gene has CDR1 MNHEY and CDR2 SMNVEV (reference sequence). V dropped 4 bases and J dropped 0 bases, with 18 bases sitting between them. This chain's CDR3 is CASSSQMAVLYQETQYF. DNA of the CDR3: TGTGCCAGCAGTTCCCAAATGGCGGTTCTGTACCAAGAGACCCAGTACTTC.

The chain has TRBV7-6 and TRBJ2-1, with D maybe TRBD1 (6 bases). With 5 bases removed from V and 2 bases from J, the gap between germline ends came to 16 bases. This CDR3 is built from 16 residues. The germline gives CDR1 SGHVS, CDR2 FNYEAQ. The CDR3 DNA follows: TGTGCCAGCAGCCAGTTTACAGGGACAACCTACAATGAGCAGTTCTTC. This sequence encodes CASSQFTGTTYNEQFF.

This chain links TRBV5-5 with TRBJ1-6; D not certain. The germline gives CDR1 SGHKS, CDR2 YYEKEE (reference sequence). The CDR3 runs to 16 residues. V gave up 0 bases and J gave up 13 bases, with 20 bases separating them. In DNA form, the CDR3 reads TGTGCCAGCAGCTTGGCCTTGGAGGGCGTTCCGCGGCCCCTCCACTTT. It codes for CASSLALEGVPRPLHF.

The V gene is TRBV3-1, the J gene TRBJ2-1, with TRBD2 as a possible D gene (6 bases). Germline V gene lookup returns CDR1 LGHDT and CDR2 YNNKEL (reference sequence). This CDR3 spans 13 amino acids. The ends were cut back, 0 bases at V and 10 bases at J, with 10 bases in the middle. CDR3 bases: TGTGCCAGCAGCCAAGATTTTGCGGGAGAGCAGTTCTTC. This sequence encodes CASSQDFAGEQFF.

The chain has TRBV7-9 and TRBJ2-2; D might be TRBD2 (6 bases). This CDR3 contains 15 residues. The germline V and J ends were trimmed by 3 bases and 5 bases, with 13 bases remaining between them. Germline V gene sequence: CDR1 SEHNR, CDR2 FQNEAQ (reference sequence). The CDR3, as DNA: TGTGCCAGCAGCTTGACGCGGGGTAGTACCGGGGAGCTGTTTTTT. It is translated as CASSLTRGSTGELFF.

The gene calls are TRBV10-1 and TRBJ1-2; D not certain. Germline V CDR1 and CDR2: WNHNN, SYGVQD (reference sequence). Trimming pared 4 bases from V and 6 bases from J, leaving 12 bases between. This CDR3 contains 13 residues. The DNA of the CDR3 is TGCGCCAGCAGTGCGGACTCGAATGATGGCTACACCTTC. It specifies CASSADSNDGYTF.